This is a list of T cell receptor beta chains from one sample in a study of cytomegalovirus exposure and HLA in healthy donors. Only in-frame clones appear in the TCRdb table, and some are missing; sequencing was by immunoSEQ multiplex PCR. The sample includes 150,000 to 200,000 clones, approximately 79% of them seen just once. The sequencing sample was made of PBMCs. These receptors came from a man aged 55 to 70 in good health and CMV-seronegative. CDR3s include the opening cysteine and the closing phenylalanine or tryptophan. A D gene is named only where the DNA matches it firmly. Clone size is stated in some rows and not others, as once, few, many or a class when expanded.

TRBV4-1	.	TRBJ2-4	.	CASSQARAVNIQYF	TGCGCCAGCAGCCAGGCGAGGGCCGTGAACATTCAGTACTTC
TRBV7-8	.	TRBJ1-5	.	CASSLDLGARNQPQHF	TGTGCCAGCAGCTTAGATCTGGGGGCGCGCAATCAGCCCCAGCATTTT
TRBV23-1	.	TRBJ2-7	.	CASSQIRTGLTYEQYF	TGCGCCAGCAGTCAAATCAGGACGGGGTTAACCTACGAGCAGTACTTC
TRBV5-1	.	TRBJ2-5	once	CASRLGGGAGETQYF	TGCGCCAGCAGGCTGGGTGGGGGGGCCGGAGAGACCCAGTACTTC
TRBV2	.	TRBJ2-7	.	CASSRKGHSYEQYF	TGTGCCAGCAGTAGAAAGGGGCACTCCTACGAGCAGTACTTC
TRBV2	.	TRBJ2-5	.	CASALGSRVETQYF	TGTGCCAGCGCCCTCGGGAGCAGGGTCGAGACCCAGTACTTC
TRBV7-9	.	TRBJ1-6	.	CASSFEQNSPLHF	TGTGCCAGCAGCTTCGAACAGAATTCACCCCTCCACTTT
TRBV18	TRBD1	TRBJ1-3	.	CASSTGQGGNTIYF	TGTGCCAGCTCAACTGGACAGGGAGGAAACACCATATATTTT
TRBV6-5	TRBD1	TRBJ1-6	.	CASSPDRGRGSPLHF	TGTGCCAGCAGCCCTGACAGGGGGCGGGGTTCACCCCTCCACTTT
TRBV28	.	TRBJ2-5	once	CASSLGGVETQYF	TGTGCCAGCAGTTTAGGGGGCGTCGAGACCCAGTACTTC